The 7 T cell receptor beta chains in this list originate from one sample, sequenced in a study of T cells after yellow fever vaccination. In TCRdb, the 5' RACE reads were re-called with MiXCR into one record per CDR3 protein. In the table there are about 52,000 distinct CDR3 sequences, 6.5% to 8% of which are singletons. Sequenced here: CD8+ T cells not binding an NS4B(214-222) dextramer, sorted from PBMCs, sampled more than 35 days after the first yellow fever vaccination. The receptor source for this set is a man in his late teens or twenties who received the YFV17D yellow fever vaccine.

This clonotype came up a few times. This rearrangement joins TRBV6-2 or TRBV6-3 to TRBJ2-1; D is uncertain. The CDR3 has 12 amino acids. V was shortened by 5 bases and J by 11 bases, with 13 bases between the two germline ends. CDR1 and CDR2 (germline): MNHEY, SVGEGT. This CDR3 reads CASSRVFRQQFF. CDR3 in DNA: TGTGCCAGCAGTAGAGTTTTCCGCCAGCAGTTCTTC.

The chain links TRBV28 to TRBJ2-1; D not certain. V lost 3 bases and J 1 base, leaving 10 bases between the germline ends. Germline assignment: CDR1 MDHEN and CDR2 SYDVKM. The CDR3 is 15 residues long. The CDR3 reads CASSFQRRSYNEQFF. CDR3 bases: TGTGCCAGCAGTTTTCAGCGTAGGTCCTACAATGAGCAGTTCTTC.

This clonotype was detected a few times. The J gene is TRBJ2-1, the V gene TRBV9; maybe TRBD2 (6 bases). The CDR3 totals 11 residues. The germline V gene encodes CDR1 SGDLS and CDR2 YYNGEE. V gave up 3 bases and J gave up 9 bases, with 7 bases separating them. The CDR3 is CASSAGSEQFF. CDR3 sequence (DNA): TGTGCCAGCAGCGCCGGGAGTGAGCAGTTCTTC.

At least ten counts were recorded for this clonotype. The chain links TRBV5-1 to TRBJ2-1, with D maybe TRBD1 (6 bases). Looked up from germline, CDR1 is SGHRS and CDR2 is YFSETQ. V dropped 7 bases and J dropped 10 bases, with 18 bases sitting between them. This CDR3 has 13 residues. CDR3 nucleotides: TGCGCCAGCCGATTTGGACGGACAGTGGAGCAGTTCTTC. This gives the protein CASRFGRTVEQFF.

This clonotype was found many times. V is TRBV5-5 and J is TRBJ2-5, with D unclear. Trimming removed 1 base at V and 2 bases at J, with 9 bases between. CDR3 length: 14 amino acids. Germline CDR1 and CDR2: SGHKS and YYEKEE (reference sequence). The DNA for the CDR3 is TGTGCCAGCAGCTTGCCGACGACTCAAGAGACCCAGTACTTC. It specifies CASSLPTTQETQYF. The variable domain in full, with the rest retrieved from reference TRBV5-5 and TRBJ2-5, is DAGVTQSPTHLIKTRGQQVTLRCSPISGHKSVSWYQQVLGQGPQFIFQYYEKEERGRGNFPDRFSARQFPNYSSELNVNALLLGDSALYLCASSLPTTQETQYFGPGTRLLVL.

This clonotype was seen many times. The rearrangement joins TRBV11-2 to TRBJ2-2; 9 nucleotides align to TRBD1. Trimming at V came to 4 bases and at J to 9 bases, leaving 9 bases not matched to a gene. The germline V gene encodes CDR1 SGHAT and CDR2 FQNNGV. The CDR3 contains 15 residues. The CDR3 bases are TGTGCCAGCAGCTGGGTGGGACAGGGAATCTGGGAGCTGTTTTTT. Residues: CASSWVGQGIWELFF.

Only a few counts were recorded for this clonotype. This chain connects TRBV27 to TRBJ1-5, with a tentative D call TRBD1 (5 bases). Germline CDR1 reads MNHEY; CDR2 reads SMNVEV (reference sequence). This CDR3 is built from 14 residues. V lost 3 bases and J 3 bases, leaving 9 bases between the germline ends. The CDR3 reads CASSFLGVNQPQHF. CDR3 DNA sequence: TGTGCCAGCAGTTTCTTGGGGGTCAATCAGCCCCAGCATTTT.